These T cell receptor beta chains were read from a single sample in a study of OX40 agonist ivuxolimab in advanced cancers. The table came from immunoSEQ multiplex PCR; TCRdb's copy has only in-frame clones and leaves some out. Among fewer than 120,000 clones listed, 89% were seen once. The material sequenced was CD4+ or CD8+ T cells sorted from blood, taken in a trial of the OX40 agonist ivuxolimab. These receptors all stem from an adult with an advanced solid tumor such as melanoma, head and neck, liver or kidney cancer. The CDR3 runs from the conserved cysteine through the conserved F or W. D genes are given only for firm matches. Rows may omit the clone size; those that give it use once, few, many or a size class.

TRBJ1-2 NA few TRBV10-3 TGTGCCATCAGTGAGGGACGGCAGGGTTATGGCTACACCTTC CAISEGRQGYGYTF
TRBJ2-1 TRBD1 NA TRBV18 TGTGCCAGCTCTCGTCGGACAGGATATGAGCAGTTCTTC CASSRRTGYEQFF
TRBJ2-7 NA NA TRBV6-5 TGTGCCACCTCCCGGGCGTCGGGGGAGCAGTACTTC CATSRASGEQYF
TRBJ1-1 NA NA TRBV7-9 TGTGCCAGCAGCTTAGAGGGGAACACTGAAGCTTTCTTT CASSLEGNTEAFF
TRBJ1-5 NA NA TRBV28 TGTGCCAGCAGTGATTATACCGGGCCAGAGCGAAATCAGCCCCAGCATTTT CASSDYTGPERNQPQHF
TRBJ2-7 NA NA TRBV11-2 TGTGCCAGCAGCTTGGCCTTAGAGCAGTACTTC CASSLALEQYF
TRBJ1-1 NA once TRBV5-1 TGCGCCAGCAGCTTGGAACTGTCCCAGGGGAACACTGAAGCTTTCTTT CASSLELSQGNTEAFF
TRBJ2-5 NA NA TRBV7-2 TGTGCCAGCAGCTTAGGAGTAAGCGGAGGGGAAGAGACCCAGTACTTC CASSLGVSGGEETQYF
TRBJ1-1 TRBD1 NA TRBV25-1 TGTGCCAGCGGAGGGACAGGGAGAAAAGGGGACACTGAAGCTTTCTTT CASGGTGRKGDTEAFF
TRBJ2-3 TRBD2 NA TRBV28 TGTGCCAGCTTACCAGCGGGAGGTGTTGGGTTAAAACATACGCAGTATTTT CASLPAGGVGLKHTQYF
TRBJ2-5 NA NA TRBV6-5 TGTGCCAGCAGTTCGGATCTTTGGGGGGAGACCCAGTACTTC CASSSDLWGETQYF
TRBJ1-5 NA NA TRBV9 TGTGCCAGCAGCGTAGATAGTTCCGGGTCCCAGCATTTT CASSVDSSGSQHF
TRBJ1-5 NA NA TRBV30 TGTGCCTGGAGCTCAAGCCGGGCAGTCAACATGGCGAGGCCCCAGCATTTT CAWSSSRAVNMARPQHF
TRBJ2-1 TRBD2 NA TRBV7-3 TGTGCCAGCAGCCCAGGTCTCAGCGGGAGAGGGGGTAATGAGCAGTTCTTC CASSPGLSGRGGNEQFF
TRBJ2-2 NA NA TRBV5-4 TGTGCCAGCAGCTTGGTTCCCCGGGACATAACCTCCGGGGAGCTGTTTTTT CASSLVPRDITSGELFF
TRBJ1-3 NA NA TRBV18 TGTGCCAGCTCACCGGTTTGGGAGGGACACTCTGGAAACACCATATATTTT CASSPVWEGHSGNTIYF
TRBJ1-1 NA NA TRBV28 TGTGCCAGCAGAACTGTGGGTAGAGCCACTGAAGCTTTCTTT CASRTVGRATEAFF
TRBJ2-3 NA NA TRBV7-3 TGTGCCAGCAGCTTGAGTGGGGTGGATACGCAGTATTTT CASSLSGVDTQYF
TRBJ1-6 TRBD1 NA TRBV19 TGTGCCAGTAGTACGAACGACCCGGGACAGACACCCCTCCACTTT CASSTNDPGQTPLHF
TRBJ2-5 TRBD2 NA TRBV5-1 TGCGCCAGCAGCTTGGCCGGTCGGACTAGCGGGGAGACCCAGTACTTC CASSLAGRTSGETQYF
TRBJ2-3 NA NA TRBV29-1 TGCAGCGTTGCTCTGTCCCAGGCTAACACAGATACGCAGTATTTT CSVALSQANTDTQYF
TRBJ2-3 TRBD2 NA TRBV30 TGTGCCTGGAGCCGCCGGACTAGCGGGGGACCTTCCTACACAGATACGCAGTATTTT CAWSRRTSGGPSYTDTQYF
TRBJ2-7 TRBD1 NA TRBV6-1 TGTGCCAGTATACCCACCGGGACAGGGTTGAACGAGCAGTACTTC CASIPTGTGLNEQYF
TRBJ1-5 NA NA TRBV6-1 TGTGCCAGCAAACTCTCAAGCAATCAGCCCCAGCATTTT CASKLSSNQPQHF
TRBJ2-1 NA NA TRBV6-1 TGTGCCAGCAGTGAAAGGTACAATGAGCAGTTCTTC CASSERYNEQFF
TRBJ2-1 TRBD2 NA TRBV5-6 TGTGCCAGCAGCTCCAGTCGGCTAGCGGGGAACAATGAGCAGTTCTTC CASSSSRLAGNNEQFF
TRBJ2-7 NA NA TRBV2 TGTGCCAGCAGGGGACCTAACGAGCAGTACTTC CASRGPNEQYF
TRBJ1-6 NA NA TRBV27 TGTGCCAGCAGTTTAAAGATCAGCTCCTATAATTCACCCCTCCACTTT CASSLKISSYNSPLHF
TRBJ2-1 TRBD1 NA TRBV14 TGTGCCAGCAGCACAGGAACAGGGGATAAGCAGTTCTTC CASSTGTGDKQFF
TRBJ2-1 NA NA TRBV5-6 TGTGCCAGCAGCATTTACCGGCGGGGTCCCTTTTTAGGGCAGTTCTTC CASSIYRRGPFLGQFF
TRBJ1-6 NA NA TRBV7-6 TGTGCCAGCAGCCTACAACCGGGACGGACCAATTCACCCCTCCACTTT CASSLQPGRTNSPLHF
TRBJ2-3 TRBD2 NA TRBV19 TGTGCCAGTAGCCGGTCGGTAGCGGGAGGTCTGGATACGCAGTATTTT CASSRSVAGGLDTQYF
TRBJ1-1 NA NA TRBV2 TGTGCCAGCGGACGGAGGAACACTGAAGCTTTCTTT CASGRRNTEAFF
TRBJ2-7 TRBD1 NA TRBV7-2 TGTGCCAGCAGCATCAACTGGGACAGGGGCGCCTACGAGCAGTACTTC CASSINWDRGAYEQYF
TRBJ2-1 NA NA TRBV10-3 TGTGCCATCAGTGAGTCGGCCCTTGAGCAGTTCTTC CAISESALEQFF
TRBJ2-1 NA once TRBV7-8 TGTGCCAGCAGCTTGCCCGCAGGGAGTGTTCTCTTC CASSLPAGSVLF
TRBJ2-3 NA few TRBV9 TGTGCCAGCAGCGTAGGGGGCTTAACAGATACGCAGTATTTT CASSVGGLTDTQYF
TRBJ1-5 TRBD1 NA TRBV7-8 TGTGCCAGCAGCCTCAGAGACTACTCCAGGGGGGGCAATCAGCCCCAGCATTTT CASSLRDYSRGGNQPQHF
TRBJ2-1 NA once TRBV9 TGTGCCAGCAGCGTGGCAGGGTCAAACTACAATGAGCAGTTCTTC CASSVAGSNYNEQFF
TRBJ2-7 NA NA TRBV6-6 TGTGCCAGGAGCCTTAGAGTGCGACTCTACGAGCAGTACTTC CARSLRVRLYEQYF